This T cell receptor beta chain came from a study of T cell repertoires in cytomegalovirus infection. CDR1 and CDR2 from the germline V gene are SGHAT and FQNNGV. The V segment lost 5 bases and the J segment 4 bases; nucleotides outside the gene matches: 9. There are 17 residues in the CDR3. Many counts were recorded for this clonotype. Its specificity is unknown. TCRdb itself ran the reads through MiXCR, one entry per CDR3 protein. The sample includes over 100,000 distinct CDR3 sequences, around 10% of them seen just once. This chain links TRBV11-2 with TRBJ1-6; 9 bases agree with TRBD1. The sequencing sample was made of PBMCs, sequenced either directly or after in vitro stimulation (not recorded which). The receptor was isolated from a human donor in good health (CMV status not recorded). Some clones in this sample may be carry-over from other donors' samples. CDR3 in amino acids: CASSPLPGTGYNSPLHF. DNA for the CDR3: TGTGCCAGCAGCCCATTACCCGGGACAGGGTATAATTCACCCCTCCACTTT.